This TCR beta chain was recovered during a study of shared T cell receptors in the human thymus. Generated by immunoSEQ multiplex PCR, the TCRdb table keeps only in-frame clones and is missing some. The sample lists more than 550,000 clones; 80% to 90% were seen once. The ends lost 5 bases at V and 2 bases at J; junction bases unmatched: 10. The CDR3 spans 16 residues. CDR1 is MDHEN, CDR2 SYDVKM, per germline. These data also formed part of another study, on human thymus T cells. That work adds: Healthy Finnish infants having corrective surgery for congenital heart defects served as donors. Resections obtained during corrective heart surgery supplied the thymus tissue. Apparent skewing of V and J gene usage characterized both thymic and blood repertoires. Thymic repertoires overlap heavily among unrelated individuals, related research has reported.

The chain combines TRBV28 with TRBJ2-3; TRBD2 matches 7 bases. This clonotype was obtained from a girl under two years old with a congenital heart defect. The specimen sequenced was thymocytes. CDR3 coding DNA: TGTGCCAGCAGTACCTGGGGGGGAGAAAACACAGATACGCAGTATTTT. Amino acid sequence: CASSTWGGENTDTQYF.